The clone carrying this TCR beta chain has a count of ten or more. Its antigen is not identified. Ophthalmopathy patients had moderate-to-severe active disease, CAS ≥3, NOSPECS ≥4, and disease duration under 3 months. This sample was taken from a study of T cells in Graves' hyperthyroidism and ophthalmopathy. General study points: Classification by a 13 V-J model distinguished ophthalmopathy from stable hyperthyroidism.

Authors of the study amplified TCR beta CDR3 regions from RNA transcripts. When the TCR CDR3 underwent first-round RT-PCR, the HTBI primer set was used. MiXCR, applied by TCRdb to the multiplex PCR reads, yields one record per CDR3 protein. Found here are a few hundred thousand distinct CDR3 sequences, about a sixth of them singletons; the top ten hold around a sixth. The sequence came from a woman aged 40-49 years with Graves' ophthalmopathy. The sequenced sample was blood.

The CDR3 spells CASSKPSGRQTGELFF. The CDR3 coding sequence is TGTGCCAGTAGTAAACCTAGCGGGAGGCAAACCGGGGAGCTGTTTTTT. J is TRBJ2-2 and V is TRBV19; TRBD2 matches 11 bases. The ends lost 4 bases at V and 5 bases at J; junction bases unmatched: 6. The length of the CDR3 is 16 residues. Germline-derived CDR1 and CDR2 are LNHDA and SQIVND (reference sequence).